This TCR beta chain was documented in a study of CD8 T cells in Susac syndrome. As for the study in general: Among the Susac syndrome patients sequenced, 5 or 6 had active disease and roughly 8 were in remission.

Notes on the study in general: The total CD8+ repertoires contained more than 15 Susac-specific public clones, and the CD8+ TEMRA repertoires contained roughly 5.

This clonotype has a single count. Antigen unknown. RNA was extracted with the RNeasy kit, and a quantity of 0.5 to 1 ug was reverse transcribed using random hexamers. Amplification of TCR beta CDR3 by immunoSEQ multiplex PCR spanned 54 Vbeta and 13 Jbeta. TCRdb reanalysed the immunoSEQ multiplex PCR reads using MiXCR and keeps one entry per CDR3 protein. The profile covers tens of thousands of distinct CDR3 sequences, with around 93% appearing a single time and roughly 0.5% taken by the ten largest. The sequencing sample was made of CD8+ T cells from PBMCs. The sequence was collected from a human donor with Susac syndrome.

This CDR3 reads CASSLPGPGDEQYF. CDR3 nucleotide sequence: TGCGCCAGCAGCCTACCCGGGCCGGGGGACGAGCAGTACTTC. The chain carries TRBV5-1 and TRBJ2-7, with D perhaps TRBD2 (6 bases). The CDR3 totals 14 residues. The germline V and J ends were trimmed by 4 bases and 5 bases, with 16 bases remaining between them. Per the germline V gene, CDR1 is SGHRS and CDR2 is YFSETQ.